This TCR beta chain was retrieved from a study of blood T cell repertoires in COVID-19. The CDR3 is 15 amino acids. Germline CDR1 SGHAT, CDR2 FQNNGV. V lost 2 bases to trimming and J lost 3 bases, with 14 bases between them. Data came from immunoSEQ multiplex PCR; TCRdb stores just in-frame clones and leaves some out. The sample contains tens of thousands of clones, more than 75% of which appear only once. The gene calls are TRBV11-2 and TRBJ2-7, with a weak D call TRBD2 (7 bases). Sequencing was carried out using peripheral blood. The clonotype originates from a man aged 50 to 59 with active or convalescent COVID-19. The CDR3 DNA is TGTGCCAGCAGCTTAAGTGGCGGGGGCGTCTACGAGCAGTACTTC. Translation: CASSLSGGGVYEQYF.